This record concerns one T cell receptor beta chain sequence. Its antigen is not identified. Germline V gives CDR1 SGHNT, CDR2 YYREEE (reference sequence). This CDR3 spans 13 amino acids. Trimming took off 0 bases at V and 9 bases at J, with 12 bases between the two ends. This entry comes from a study of cytomegalovirus exposure and HLA in healthy donors. Study-level background: There were just under 400 genotyped donors. Of these, roughly 80% fell in the genetic ancestry cluster associated with self-reported Caucasian donors.

60 Vbeta and 13 Jbeta primers were used in PCR. Sequencing was performed with immunoSEQ multiplex PCR; in TCRdb, only in-frame clones are kept and a portion is missing. This table has about 150,000 clones, 70% to 80% appearing once. Findings of the study overall: A later analysis associated under 20,000 TCR beta sequences with HLA alleles at a 0.05 false discovery rate.

The source is a man younger than 45 in good health and CMV-seronegative. The chain carries TRBV5-4 and TRBJ1-2; possibly TRBD1 for D (5 bases). The sequenced sample consisted of PBMCs. This CDR3 reads CASSLAGTDSYTF. DNA of the CDR3: TGTGCCAGCAGCTTGGCCGGGACTGATAGCTACACCTTC.